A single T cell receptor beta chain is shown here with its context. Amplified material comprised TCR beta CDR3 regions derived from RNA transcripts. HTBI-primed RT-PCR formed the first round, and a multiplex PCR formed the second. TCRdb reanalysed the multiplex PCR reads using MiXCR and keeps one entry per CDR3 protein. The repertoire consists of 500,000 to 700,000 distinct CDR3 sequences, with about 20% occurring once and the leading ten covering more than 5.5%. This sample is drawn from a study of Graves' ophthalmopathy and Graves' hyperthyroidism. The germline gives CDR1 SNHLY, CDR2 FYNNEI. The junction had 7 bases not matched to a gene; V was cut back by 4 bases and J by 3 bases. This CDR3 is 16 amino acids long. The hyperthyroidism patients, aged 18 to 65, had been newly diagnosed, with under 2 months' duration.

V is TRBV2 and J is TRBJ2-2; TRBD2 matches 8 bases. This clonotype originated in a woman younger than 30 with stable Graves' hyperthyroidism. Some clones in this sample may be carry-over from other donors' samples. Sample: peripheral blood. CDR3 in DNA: TGTGCCAGCAGTGGAAGTAGCGGGGCAGACACCGGGGAGCTGTTTTTT. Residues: CASSGSSGADTGELFF.